A selection of T cell receptor beta chains follows, all from one sample in a study of control samples from healthy donors and cancer patients. Data came from immunoSEQ multiplex PCR; TCRdb stores just in-frame clones and leaves some out. The table records under 450,000 clones, 80% to 95% of them present only once. Sequencing was done on a sample of PBMCs. These receptors came from a man aged 35 to 55 with head and neck cancer. The CDR3 runs from the conserved cysteine through the conserved F or W. The order of the fields is V gene, D gene, clone size, J gene, CDR3 protein, CDR3 DNA. A D gene is named only where the DNA matches it firmly. Not every row has a clone size; where given, it reads once, few, many or a size class.

TRBV5-4	.	.	TRBJ2-6	CASSLESGANVLTF	TGTGCCAGCAGTCTTGAGTCTGGGGCCAACGTCCTGACTTTC
TRBV7-2	TRBD2	.	TRBJ2-3	CASSLVGGGVTDTQYF	TGTGCCAGCAGCTTAGTCGGCGGGGGGGTCACAGATACGCAGTATTTT
TRBV3-1/TRBV3-2	TRBD1	.	TRBJ1-1	CASSQLGQGENTEAFF	TGTGCCAGCAGCCAATTGGGACAGGGCGAGAACACTGAAGCTTTCTTT
TRBV28	.	.	TRBJ2-7	CASSLGVSGDEQYF	TGTGCCAGCAGCCTAGGGGTCTCGGGGGACGAGCAGTACTTC
TRBV7-8	.	.	TRBJ1-5	CASSLVMGRGNQPQHF	TGTGCCAGCAGCTTAGTGATGGGTCGTGGCAATCAGCCCCAGCATTTT
TRBV6-2/TRBV6-3	.	once	TRBJ1-1	CASSYRPVTEAFF	TGTGCCAGCAGTTACCGGCCGGTGACTGAAGCTTTCTTT
TRBV7-8	TRBD2	.	TRBJ2-1	CASSLRTSGSGDEQFF	TGTGCCAGCAGCCTTCGGACTAGCGGGAGTGGGGATGAGCAGTTCTTC
TRBV5-1	.	.	TRBJ2-7	CASSSDSSYGQYF	TGCGCCAGCAGCTCGGACAGCTCCTACGGGCAGTACTTC
TRBV3-1/TRBV3-2	.	.	TRBJ2-2	CASSHVTGELFF	TGTGCCAGCAGCCATGTCACCGGGGAGCTGTTTTTT
TRBV7-2	.	.	TRBJ2-7	CASSPRTGSSYEQYF	TGTGCCAGCAGCCCACGGACGGGGAGCTCCTACGAGCAGTACTTC
TRBV2	.	.	TRBJ1-2	CASSELRGSEGYTF	TGTGCCAGCAGTGAACTTCGGGGGTCTGAGGGCTACACCTTC
TRBV5-1	TRBD1	.	TRBJ2-4	CASSLEQGNKNIQYF	TGCGCCAGCAGCTTGGAACAGGGGAACAAAAACATTCAGTACTTC
TRBV11-2	.	.	TRBJ1-4	CASSPEDLRRELFF	TGTGCCAGCAGCCCCGAGGACCTACGGCGGGAACTGTTTTTT
TRBV29-1	.	.	TRBJ1-1	CSVGVGTEAFF	TGCAGCGTTGGTGTGGGGACTGAAGCTTTCTTT
TRBV6-5	TRBD1	.	TRBJ1-1	CASKDRGGNTEAFF	TGTGCCAGCAAGGACAGGGGTGGGAACACTGAAGCTTTCTTT
TRBV20-1	.	.	TRBJ2-7	CSARGPYEQYF	TGCAGTGCTAGGGGACCCTACGAGCAGTACTTC
TRBV7-2	.	.	TRBJ1-2	CASSLGGEWYGYTF	TGTGCCAGCAGCCTCGGGGGGGAGTGGTATGGCTACACCTTC
TRBV10-3	.	once	TRBJ2-2	CAISAYTGELFF	TGTGCCATCAGTGCCTACACCGGGGAGCTGTTTTTT
TRBV18	TRBD1	.	TRBJ1-6	CASSLPAGTTGPPLHF	TGTGCCAGCTCACTTCCCGCCGGGACGACAGGGCCACCCCTCCACTTT
TRBV7-9	.	.	TRBJ1-3	CASSSNSWTATNTIYF	TGTGCCAGCAGCTCGAACTCTTGGACAGCGACAAACACCATATATTTT
TRBV6-6	TRBD1	.	TRBJ1-4	CASSRQGNVPTNEKLFF	TGTGCCAGCAGCCGACAGGGAAACGTCCCAACTAATGAAAAACTGTTTTTT
TRBV18	.	.	TRBJ1-1	CASSRGGRGNTEAFF	TGTGCCAGCTCACGAGGAGGGAGGGGGAACACTGAAGCTTTCTTT
TRBV4-3	.	.	TRBJ2-7	CASSPGDTSIYEQYF	TGCGCCAGCAGCCCAGGGGACACATCGATCTACGAGCAGTACTTC
TRBV29-1	.	.	TRBJ1-1	CSSEGLTEAFF	TGCAGCTCCGAGGGGCTCACTGAAGCTTTCTTT
TRBV3-1/TRBV3-2	TRBD2	.	TRBJ2-3	CASSQDAGATDTQYF	TGTGCCAGCAGCCAAGATGCGGGAGCTACAGATACGCAGTATTTT
TRBV10-3	TRBD2	once	TRBJ2-3	CAISESMRGDSDTQYF	TGTGCCATCAGTGAGTCGATGCGGGGGGACTCAGATACGCAGTATTTT
TRBV30	.	.	TRBJ1-2	CAWSVNVGRGYTF	TGTGCCTGGAGTGTAAACGTAGGGCGCGGCTACACCTTC
TRBV15	.	.	TRBJ2-6	CATSRGSQGPGANVLTF	TGTGCCACCAGCAGGGGCTCTCAGGGACCTGGGGCCAACGTCCTGACTTTC
TRBV7-9	.	.	TRBJ2-5	CASSLWTAEETQYF	TGTGCCAGCAGCTTATGGACAGCCGAAGAGACCCAGTACTTC
TRBV28	.	.	TRBJ1-1	CASSLVPGDTVNTEAFF	TGTGCCAGCAGTTTAGTTCCAGGGGATACCGTGAACACTGAAGCTTTCTTT
TRBV28	.	.	TRBJ1-1	CASSFWGEAFF	TGTGCCAGCAGTTTCTGGGGTGAAGCTTTCTTT
TRBV6-1	.	few	TRBJ1-2	CASSEGSYGYTF	TGTGCCAGCAGTGAAGGCAGCTATGGCTACACCTTC
TRBV9	.	.	TRBJ1-3	CASSVANSGNTIYF	TGTGCCAGCAGCGTAGCGAACTCTGGAAACACCATATATTTT
TRBV7-9	.	once	TRBJ1-6	CASSPPKGWDSPLHF	TGTGCCAGCAGCCCCCCCAAGGGATGGGATTCACCCCTCCACTTT
TRBV5-1	.	.	TRBJ1-2	CASSHGQQGPGGYTF	TGCGCCAGCAGCCACGGACAGCAAGGCCCTGGTGGCTACACCTTC
TRBV7-3	TRBD2	.	TRBJ2-1	CASSSGQASGGLQFF	TGTGCCAGCAGCTCGGGACAGGCTAGCGGGGGTTTGCAGTTCTTC
TRBV19	.	.	TRBJ1-1	CASTIGSANTEAFF	TGTGCCAGTACAATCGGGTCGGCGAACACTGAAGCTTTCTTT
TRBV4-1	TRBD1	.	TRBJ1-1	CASSQAPGGLGDTEAFF	TGCGCCAGCAGCCAAGCCCCAGGGGGCTTAGGGGACACTGAAGCTTTCTTT
TRBV5-6	.	.	TRBJ1-1	CASSLEGTEAFF	TGTGCCAGCAGCCTCGAAGGGACTGAAGCTTTCTTT
TRBV10-2	.	.	TRBJ1-2	CASSDNDKGYTF	TGCGCCAGCAGTGACAACGACAAAGGCTACACCTTC
TRBV5-1	.	.	TRBJ2-2	CASSSGPTGELFF	TGCGCCAGCAGCTCGGGACCCACCGGGGAGCTGTTTTTT
TRBV2	TRBD1	.	TRBJ1-2	CASRGDSNYGYTF	TGTGCCAGCAGAGGGGACAGCAACTATGGCTACACCTTC
TRBV5-1	TRBD1	.	TRBJ2-3	CASGLGVGGKTDTQYF	TGCGCCAGCGGCCTAGGGGTAGGGGGCAAAACAGATACGCAGTATTTT
TRBV27	.	.	TRBJ1-2	CASSFSSGGRGGGYTF	TGTGCCAGCAGTTTTTCCTCCGGAGGAAGGGGCGGTGGCTACACCTTC
TRBV9	TRBD1	once	TRBJ1-1	CASSVDRVTEAFF	TGTGCCAGCAGCGTGGACAGGGTGACTGAAGCTTTCTTT
TRBV3-1/TRBV3-2	.	.	TRBJ1-3	CASREDGSSGNTIYF	TGTGCCAGCAGGGAGGACGGGAGCTCTGGAAACACCATATATTTT
TRBV30	.	.	TRBJ1-2	CAWSEGTNLGYTF	TGTGCCTGGAGTGAGGGGACCAATTTGGGCTACACCTTC
TRBV7-3	TRBD1	.	TRBJ1-1	CASSVTGEDVGTEAFF	TGTGCCAGCAGCGTGACAGGGGAGGACGTCGGCACTGAAGCTTTCTTT
TRBV7-3	.	.	TRBJ2-3	CASSPGTLHTDTQYF	TGTGCCAGCAGCCCAGGGACCCTGCACACAGATACGCAGTATTTT
TRBV4-3	.	once	TRBJ1-1	CASSPVLNTEAFF	TGCGCCAGCAGTCCGGTCCTGAACACTGAAGCTTTCTTT
TRBV19	.	.	TRBJ2-7	CASSPTGTYEQYF	TGTGCCAGTAGTCCGACGGGTACCTACGAGCAGTACTTC
TRBV14	.	.	TRBJ2-4	CASSQDSLRLAKNIQYF	TGTGCCAGCAGCCAAGATTCCCTAAGGCTAGCCAAAAACATTCAGTACTTC
TRBV7-8	.	.	TRBJ1-5	CASSLYGGSNQPQHF	TGTGCCAGCAGCTTATATGGGGGTAGCAATCAGCCCCAGCATTTT
TRBV18	.	.	TRBJ1-6	CASSPGGTQGGSPLHF	TGTGCCAGCTCACCGGGCGGCACTCAGGGAGGTTCACCCCTCCACTTT